The clone carrying this T cell receptor (beta chain) has a single count. The PCR made use of 60 Vbeta and 13 Jbeta primers. The repertoire was sequenced with immunoSEQ multiplex PCR; TCRdb's copy has only in-frame clones and lacks some. The data hold about 160,000 clones, with 60% to 80% observed a single time. The sample is drawn from a study of cytomegalovirus exposure and HLA in healthy donors. The CDR3 covers 14 residues. CDR1 and CDR2 from the germline V gene are SGHNT and YENEEA. Trimming left V 5 bases short and J 4 bases short, with 14 bases between. This sequence was found in a man aged 18 to 29 in good health and CMV-seropositive. The chain recombines TRBV11-3 with TRBJ1-2, with a tentative D call TRBD1 (6 bases). The sequenced material came from PBMCs. CDR3 coding DNA: TGTGCCAGCAGCCCGGACAGAGGGATCTATGGCTACACCTTC. Amino acids: CASSPDRGIYGYTF.